Below, 22 T cell receptor beta chains from the same sample are listed, as sequenced in a study of T cell repertoires in cytomegalovirus infection. Their antigens remain unidentified. TCRdb reprocessed the reads with MiXCR, giving one entry per CDR3 protein. The sample records approximately 990,000 distinct CDR3 sequences, more than 25% being singletons. The sequencing here drew on cultured CD8+ T cells from PBMCs, taken from culture after CMV antigen stimulation. Source of these receptors: a human donor in good health (CMV status not recorded). Some clones in this sample may be carry-over from other donors' samples.

The chain joins TRBV2 to TRBJ2-4; D possibly corresponds to TRBD2 (5 bases). The V gene lost 0 bases and the J gene lost 0 bases, with 12 bases spanning the gap. In germline, CDR1 is SNHLY, CDR2 FYNNEI. This CDR3 is built from 17 residues. The CDR3 region has the DNA TGTGCCAGCAGTGAAGCCTTCTCAGGACTAGCCAAAAACATTCAGTACTTC. Translation: CASSEAFSGLAKNIQYF.

Comments on this clonotype: This sequence may be a read error, since a much larger clone differs from it by one base. The J gene is TRBJ1-1, the V gene TRBV2, with D possibly TRBD1 on 5 matching bases. Trimming took off 4 bases at V and 6 bases at J, with 6 bases between the two ends. CDR1 is SNHLY and CDR2 is FYNNEI in the germline V gene. This CDR3 spans 11 amino acids. The CDR3 region is CASSGQSEAFF. As DNA, the CDR3 is TGTGCCAGCAGTGGACAGTCTGAAGCTTTCTTT.

In its sample, this clonotype was seen once. The junction does not match germline at one end; this may be a read error. This chain uses TRBV19 with TRBJ1-5; perhaps TRBD1 as D (6 bases). In germline, CDR1 is LNHDA, CDR2 SQIVND (reference sequence). The CDR3 is 15 amino acids. CDR3 loop: CASSMGASFNQLQHF. The CDR3 DNA is TGTGCCAGTAGTATGGGGGCCTCGTTCAATCAGCTCCAGCATTTT.

Turning to this clonotype: One end of the junction does not line up with germline, which may come from a read error. CDR3 bases: TGTGCCAGCAGAAGTTTCCGGGACAACACCGGGGAGCTGATTTTT. Translated, it gives CASRSFRDNTGELIF. This chain links TRBV7-9 with TRBJ2-2; tentative D call: TRBD1 (6 bases). This CDR3 has 15 residues. CDR1 is SEHNR and CDR2 is FQNEAQ in the germline V gene (reference sequence).

The V gene is TRBV5-4, the J gene TRBJ2-5; D is uncertain. The CDR3 has 13 amino acids. Germline values: CDR1 SGHNT, CDR2 YYREEE (reference sequence). V lost 6 bases, J lost 5 bases, and 14 bases lay in between. The CDR3 region has the DNA TGTGCCAGCAACCCTGTCGAGGCGGAGACCCAGTACTTC. This sequence encodes CASNPVEAETQYF.

CDR3 nucleotide sequence: TGTGCCAGCAGTTTCGGGACAGGGCACTACGAGCAGTACTTC. Protein sequence: CASSFGTGHYEQYF. V gene TRBV27 combines with J gene TRBJ2-7; 9 nucleotides align to TRBD1. This CDR3 is built from 14 residues. V shed 3 bases and J 3 bases; nucleotides not matched to a gene: 3. CDR1 is MNHEY and CDR2 is SMNVEV in the germline V gene (reference sequence).

This chain connects TRBV7-9 to TRBJ2-1; D is perhaps TRBD1 (6 bases). CDR1 and CDR2 from the germline V gene are SEHNR and FQNEAQ (reference sequence). This CDR3 has 14 amino acids. Trimming cost V 1 base and J 10 bases, with 14 bases left between them. CDR3 sequence reads: CASSLGNRVEEQFF. CDR3 nucleotide sequence: TGTGCCAGCAGCTTAGGCAACAGGGTAGAAGAGCAGTTCTTC.

In DNA, the CDR3 is TGTGCCAGCAGCCTAGGACTAGCGGCTGGTAATGGGGCCAACGTCCTGACTTTC. This encodes CASSLGLAAGNGANVLTF. The chain links TRBV9 to TRBJ2-6; 10 nucleotides align to TRBD2. Germline CDR1 and CDR2: SGDLS and YYNGEE. The CDR3 sequence is 18 residues long. V trimming: 4 bases; J trimming: 3 bases; junction bases outside the gene matches: 10.

The chain recombines TRBV19 with TRBJ1-1, with TRBD1 matching 7 bases. V lost 5 bases and J lost 6; bases outside the gene matches: 6. This CDR3 region has 13 residues. From germline, CDR1 is LNHDA and CDR2 SQIVND (reference sequence). CDR3 DNA: TGTGCCAGTAGTCCAGGGGGTCTGGCTGAAGCTTTCTTT. Translated, it gives CASSPGGLAEAFF.

Many counts were recorded for this clonotype. V and J are TRBV7-8 and TRBJ2-5; TRBD1 is a possible D gene (6 bases). Deletions cut 2 bases from V and 5 bases from J, with 12 bases between. This CDR3 spans 14 amino acids. CDR1 and CDR2 from the germline V gene are SGHVS and FQNEAQ. CDR3 protein: CASSLIRGKETQYF. DNA of the CDR3: TGTGCCAGCAGCTTAATCAGGGGCAAGGAGACCCAGTACTTC.

This chain joins TRBV27 and TRBJ2-5; the D gene is possibly TRBD1 (6 bases). Trimming removed 5 bases from V and 7 bases from J, with 14 bases in between. The germline CDR1 and CDR2 sequences are MNHEY and SMNVEV (reference sequence). The CDR3 totals 13 residues. CDR3 loop: CASSRQDRGTQYF. The DNA for the CDR3 is TGTGCCAGCAGTAGACAGGACCGAGGGACCCAGTACTTC.

The chain has TRBV6-2 or TRBV6-3 and TRBJ2-3, with D possibly being TRBD2 (6 bases). V was pared by 11 bases and J by 6 bases, with 18 bases between. Germline CDR1 reads MNHEY; CDR2 reads SVGEGT. CDR3 length: 13 residues. The CDR3 loop is CAGGERRADTQYF. The CDR3 DNA sequence: TGTGCCGGCGGGGAGAGGCGAGCGGATACGCAGTATTTT.

This clonotype was observed a few times. The chain couples TRBV4-1 to TRBJ1-1, with unresolved D. V dropped 1 base and J dropped 1 base, with 25 bases sitting between them. Germline CDR1 MGHRA, CDR2 YSYEKL. The CDR3 is 20 residues long. CDR3 DNA sequence: TGCGCCAGCAGCCAAGTTCCCGGAGGGTTCCCACGCGAGGGGAACACTGAAGCTTTCTTT. It translates to CASSQVPGGFPREGNTEAFF.

Ten or more counts support this clonotype. The chain links TRBV7-2 to TRBJ2-3; D possibly matches TRBD1 or TRBD2 (5 bases each). Trimming removed 4 bases at V and 3 bases at J, with 11 bases between. Per germline, CDR1 SGHTA and CDR2 FQGNSA. The CDR3 extends over 14 amino acids. The CDR3 coding sequence is TGTGCCAGCAGCTGGGTTGAGGGGACAGATACGCAGTATTTT. Its protein product is CASSWVEGTDTQYF.

This clonotype was seen ten or more times. The V and J genes are TRBV7-6 and TRBJ2-3; D gene unclear. The germline V gene encodes CDR1 SGHVS and CDR2 FNYEAQ. The V end lost 5 bases, the J end lost 0 bases, and 12 bases lay between the germline ends. This CDR3 comprises 15 residues. The DNA for the CDR3 is TGTGCCAGCAGCCGCGAAATTGCTAGCACAGATACGCAGTATTTT. As protein: CASSREIASTDTQYF.

The chain carries TRBV6-6 and TRBJ1-6; D is uncertain. This CDR3 spans 16 amino acids. Germline V gene sequence: CDR1 MNHNY, CDR2 SVGAGI (reference sequence). V lost 0 bases and J 11 bases, leaving 17 bases between the germline ends. CDR3 region: CASSYSLGGYLTPLHF. The CDR3 DNA reads TGTGCCAGCAGTTACTCTCTGGGAGGCTACCTAACACCCCTCCACTTT.

J is TRBJ1-1 and V is TRBV19; D is perhaps TRBD1 (6 bases). Germline CDR1 reads LNHDA; CDR2 reads SQIVND (reference sequence). CDR3 length: 15 residues. Trimming pared 4 bases from V and 1 base from J, leaving 13 bases between. CDR3 coding DNA: TGTGCCAGTAGTACCGACAGGACCAGGAACACTGAAGCTTTCTTT. This gives the protein CASSTDRTRNTEAFF.

The CDR3 DNA sequence: TGTGCCAGCAGTGAATTATGGGGGACCTCTGGAAACACCATATATTTT. This encodes CASSELWGTSGNTIYF. The chain recombines TRBV6-1 with TRBJ1-3; D possibly corresponds to TRBD1 (5 bases). V lost 2 bases and J lost 0, with 11 bases in between. The CDR3 sequence is 16 residues long. Germline CDR1 is MNHNS and CDR2 is SASEGT.

In its sample, this clonotype was seen a few times. The chain combines TRBV12-3 or TRBV12-4 with TRBJ2-7; D perhaps matches TRBD1 (6 bases). V dropped 1 base and J dropped 4 bases, with 17 bases sitting between them. This CDR3 has 16 residues. CDR3 loop: CASSLDSVAGEYEQYF. The CDR3 region has the DNA TGTGCCAGCAGTTTAGATTCGGTGGCAGGGGAATACGAGCAGTACTTC.

The rearrangement links TRBV14 to TRBJ2-5; D gene uncertain. V was clipped by 0 bases and J by 5 bases, with 13 bases between them. The CDR3 sequence is 15 residues long. From germline, CDR1 is SGHDN and CDR2 FVKESK. The DNA of the CDR3 is TGTGCCAGCAGCCAAGACGGTGGCAGAGCGGAGACCCAGTACTTC. Amino acids: CASSQDGGRAETQYF.

This sequence joins TRBV7-9 and TRBJ1-2, with 12 bases lining up with TRBD1. This CDR3 region has 15 residues. V lost 3 bases and J lost 7; bases outside the gene matches: 6. The germline V gene has CDR1 SEHNR and CDR2 FQNEAQ (reference sequence). The chain's CDR3 is CASSLGDRGLFGYTF. CDR3 sequence (DNA): TGTGCCAGCAGCTTGGGGGACAGGGGGCTGTTTGGCTACACCTTC.

The rearrangement uses TRBV27 and TRBJ1-2; tentatively, D is TRBD1 (5 bases). CDR3 length: 13 residues. Trimming stripped 2 bases from V and 8 bases from J, with 12 bases between. Germline lookup yields CDR1 MNHEY and CDR2 SMNVEV (reference sequence). Here the CDR3 reads CASSLGGVNGYTF. The CDR3 region has the DNA TGTGCCAGCAGTTTAGGGGGTGTGAACGGCTACACCTTC.